This T cell receptor beta chain is drawn from a study of naive and memory T cell subsets. The beta constant-region primer was an equimolar mix of two oligonucleotides covering TRBC1 and TRBC2. Ligated cDNA was amplified by four rounds of PCR with nested alpha and beta constant-region primers and SP2. A single record per CDR3 protein comes from TCRdb applying MiXCR to the UMI-ligation and nested PCR reads. The table lists approximately 140,000 distinct CDR3 sequences, 20% to 25% of them singletons. Notes on this clonotype: Antigen: not known.

Study-wide results and caveats: A few larger clonotypes appeared in naive repertoires, especially CD8, possibly memory cells re-expressing CD45RA.

Germline values: CDR1 DFQATT, CDR2 SNEGSKA (reference sequence). The CDR3 is 11 amino acids. The ends were cut back, 6 bases at V and 8 bases at J, with 11 bases in the middle. This TCR was sampled from a human donor in good health. This chain connects TRBV20-1 to TRBJ2-1; D is ambiguous. Sequenced input: naive CD4+ T cells from blood. CDR3 amino acids: CSARILDEQFF. CDR3 bases: TGCAGTGCCCGGATCCTGGATGAGCAGTTCTTC.